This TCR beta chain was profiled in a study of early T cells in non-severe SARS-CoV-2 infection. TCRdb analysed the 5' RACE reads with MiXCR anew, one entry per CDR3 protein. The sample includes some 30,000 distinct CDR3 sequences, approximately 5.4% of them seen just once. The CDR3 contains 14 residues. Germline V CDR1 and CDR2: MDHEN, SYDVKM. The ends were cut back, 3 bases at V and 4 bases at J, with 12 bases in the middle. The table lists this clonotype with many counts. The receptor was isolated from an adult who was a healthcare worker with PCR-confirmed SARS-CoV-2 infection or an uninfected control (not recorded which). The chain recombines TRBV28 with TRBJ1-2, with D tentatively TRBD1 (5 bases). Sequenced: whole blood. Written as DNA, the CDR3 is TGTGCCAGCAGTTTGCAGGGAATGCCCTATGGCTACACCTTC. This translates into CASSLQGMPYGYTF.